This T cell receptor beta chain was recovered during a study of blood T cell repertoires in COVID-19. Study background: Samples taken during acute and convalescent COVID-19 were collected in the United States, Italy and Spain. PBMCs, B-cell-depleted T cells, or T cells provided the cDNA or gDNA that made up the material.

Germline V gives CDR1 SGHRS, CDR2 YFSETQ. V lost 1 base to trimming and J lost 3 bases; unmatched junction nucleotides: 2. The CDR3 is 15 residues long. Original methodology: By means of reference gene primer amplification, nucleated cell counts were estimated. Libraries were prepared by immunoSEQ multiplex PCR; TCRdb keeps only in-frame clonotypes and omits some of them. That table furnishes V, J and clone size, whereas the DNA furnished D and trimming. Here the sample spans fewer than 85,000 clones, about 76% being singletons. Sequenced input: peripheral blood. This TCR came from a woman older than 75 with active or convalescent COVID-19. The V gene is TRBV5-1, the J gene TRBJ2-2; TRBD1 aligns across 8 bases. CDR3 in amino acids: CASSLSGGDTGELFF. The CDR3 region has the DNA TGCGCCAGCAGCTTGTCAGGGGGCGACACCGGGGAGCTGTTTTTT.